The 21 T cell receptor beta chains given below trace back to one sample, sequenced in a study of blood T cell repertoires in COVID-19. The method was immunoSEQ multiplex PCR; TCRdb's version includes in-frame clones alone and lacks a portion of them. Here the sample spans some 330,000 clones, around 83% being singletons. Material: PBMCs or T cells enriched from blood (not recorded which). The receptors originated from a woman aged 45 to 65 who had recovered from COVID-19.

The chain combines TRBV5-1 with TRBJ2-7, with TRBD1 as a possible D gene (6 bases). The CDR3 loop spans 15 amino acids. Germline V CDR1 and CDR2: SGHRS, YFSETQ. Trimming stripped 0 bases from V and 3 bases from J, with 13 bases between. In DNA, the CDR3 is TGCGCCAGCAGCTTGGCGCAGGGGTCTCTCTACGAGCAGTACTTC. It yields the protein CASSLAQGSLYEQYF.

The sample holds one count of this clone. The CDR3 loop is CASSLTPESYEQYF. CDR3 in DNA: TGTGCCAGCAGCTTAACCCCCGAGTCCTACGAGCAGTACTTC. The chain joins TRBV7-3 to TRBJ2-7; D ambiguous. The length of the CDR3 is 14 residues. Germline V CDR1 and CDR2: SGHTA, FQGTGA. V gave up 0 bases and J gave up 1 base, with 7 bases separating them.

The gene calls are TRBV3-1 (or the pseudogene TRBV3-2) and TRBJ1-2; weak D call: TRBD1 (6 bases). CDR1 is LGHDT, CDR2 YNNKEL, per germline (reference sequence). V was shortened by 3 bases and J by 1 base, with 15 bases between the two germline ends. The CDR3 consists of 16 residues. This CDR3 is CASSHNVRGVNYGYTF. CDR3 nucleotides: TGTGCCAGCAGCCATAACGTCAGGGGAGTTAACTATGGCTACACCTTC.

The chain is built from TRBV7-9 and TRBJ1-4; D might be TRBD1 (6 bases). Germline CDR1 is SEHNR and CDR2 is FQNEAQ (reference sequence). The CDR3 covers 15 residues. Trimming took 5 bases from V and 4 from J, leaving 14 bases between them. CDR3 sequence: CASSLPTGRNEKLFF. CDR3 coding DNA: TGTGCCAGCAGCCTTCCGACAGGTCGTAATGAAAAACTGTTTTTT.

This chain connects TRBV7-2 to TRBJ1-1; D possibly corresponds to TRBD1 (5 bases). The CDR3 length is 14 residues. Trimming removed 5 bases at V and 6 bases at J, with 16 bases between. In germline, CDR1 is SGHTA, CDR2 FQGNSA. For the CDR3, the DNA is TGTGCCAGCAGCCCTCAGGGCCCAGGCGCTGAAGCTTTCTTT. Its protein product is CASSPQGPGAEAFF.

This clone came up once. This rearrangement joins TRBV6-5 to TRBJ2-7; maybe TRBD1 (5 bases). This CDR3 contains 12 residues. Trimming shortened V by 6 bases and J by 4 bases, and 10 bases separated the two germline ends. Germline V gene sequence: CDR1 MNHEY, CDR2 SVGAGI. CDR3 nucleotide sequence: TGTGCCAGCAGGGGCGACAGTTACGAGCAGTACTTC. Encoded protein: CASRGDSYEQYF.

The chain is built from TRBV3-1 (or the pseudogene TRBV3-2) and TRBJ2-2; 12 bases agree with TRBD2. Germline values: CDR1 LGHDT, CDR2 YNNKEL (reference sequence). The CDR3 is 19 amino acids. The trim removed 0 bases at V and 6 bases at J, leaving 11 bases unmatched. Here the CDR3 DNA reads TGTGCCAGCAGCCAAGAGACTAGCGGGGGAAGAAGGTACGCCGGGGAGCTGTTTTTT. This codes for CASSQETSGGRRYAGELFF.

Here the CDR3 DNA reads TGTGCCAGCAGCGACAGGGGTGTCAGTGAAAAACTGTTTTTT. It is translated as CASSDRGVSEKLFF. This sequence joins TRBV6-5 and TRBJ1-4; 8 bases fit TRBD1. Germline values: CDR1 MNHEY, CDR2 SVGAGI. The CDR3 length is 14 residues. V was clipped by 6 bases and J by 7 bases; unmatched bases: 7.

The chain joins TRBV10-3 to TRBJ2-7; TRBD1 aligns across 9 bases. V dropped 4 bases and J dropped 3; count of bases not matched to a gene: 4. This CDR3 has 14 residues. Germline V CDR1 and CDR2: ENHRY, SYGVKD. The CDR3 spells CAISGGTGYYEQYF. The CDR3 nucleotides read TGTGCCATCAGTGGGGGGACAGGGTACTACGAGCAGTACTTC.

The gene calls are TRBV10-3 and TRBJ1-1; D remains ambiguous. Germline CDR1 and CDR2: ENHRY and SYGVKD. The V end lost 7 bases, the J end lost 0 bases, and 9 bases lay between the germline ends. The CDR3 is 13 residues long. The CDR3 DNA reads TGTGCCATCAACCAACTCTTGAACACTGAAGCTTTCTTT. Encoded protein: CAINQLLNTEAFF.

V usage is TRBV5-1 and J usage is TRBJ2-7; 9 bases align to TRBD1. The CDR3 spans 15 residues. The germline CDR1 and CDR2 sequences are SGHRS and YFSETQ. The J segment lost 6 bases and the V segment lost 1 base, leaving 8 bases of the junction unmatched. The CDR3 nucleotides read TGCGCCAGCAGCTTGTCGGGACAGGGATCCGGCGAGCAGTACTTC. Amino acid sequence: CASSLSGQGSGEQYF.

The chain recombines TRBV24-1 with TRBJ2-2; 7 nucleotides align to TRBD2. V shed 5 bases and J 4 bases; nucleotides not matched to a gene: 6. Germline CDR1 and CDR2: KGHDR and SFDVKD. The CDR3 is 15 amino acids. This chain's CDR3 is CATSGTSSGTGELFF. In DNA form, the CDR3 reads TGTGCCACCAGTGGGACTAGTTCGGGCACCGGGGAGCTGTTTTTT.

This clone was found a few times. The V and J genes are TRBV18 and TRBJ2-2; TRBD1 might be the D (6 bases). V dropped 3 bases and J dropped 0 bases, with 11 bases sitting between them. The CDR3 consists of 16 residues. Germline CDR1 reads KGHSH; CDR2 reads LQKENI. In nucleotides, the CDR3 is TGTGCCAGCTCACCCCGGGCAGGGGCGAACACCGGGGAGCTGTTTTTT. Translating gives CASSPRAGANTGELFF.

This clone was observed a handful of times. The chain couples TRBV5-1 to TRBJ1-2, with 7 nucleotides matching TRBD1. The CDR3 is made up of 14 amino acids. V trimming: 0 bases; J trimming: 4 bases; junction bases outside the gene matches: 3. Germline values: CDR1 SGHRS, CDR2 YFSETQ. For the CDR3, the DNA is TGCGCCAGCAGCTTGGCCGGGGACAGCTATGGCTACACCTTC. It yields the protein CASSLAGDSYGYTF.

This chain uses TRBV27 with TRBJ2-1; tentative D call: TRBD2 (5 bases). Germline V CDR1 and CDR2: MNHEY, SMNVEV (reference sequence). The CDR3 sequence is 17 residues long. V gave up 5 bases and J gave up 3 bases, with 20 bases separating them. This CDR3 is CASSPVVTGFFYNEQFF. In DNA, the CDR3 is TGTGCCAGCAGTCCCGTAGTCACGGGGTTCTTCTACAATGAGCAGTTCTTC.

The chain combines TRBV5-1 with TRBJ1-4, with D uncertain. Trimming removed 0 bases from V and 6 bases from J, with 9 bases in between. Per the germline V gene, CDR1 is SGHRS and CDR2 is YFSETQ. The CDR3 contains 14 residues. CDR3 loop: CASSLEWPDEKLFF. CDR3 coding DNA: TGCGCCAGCAGCTTGGAGTGGCCAGATGAAAAACTGTTTTTT. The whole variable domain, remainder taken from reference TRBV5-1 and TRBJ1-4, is KAGVTQTPRYLIKTRGQQVTLSCSPISGHRSVSWYQQTPGQGLQFLFEYFSETQRNKGNFPGRFSGRQFSNSRSEMNVSTLELGDSALYLCASSLEWPDEKLFFGSGTQLSVL.

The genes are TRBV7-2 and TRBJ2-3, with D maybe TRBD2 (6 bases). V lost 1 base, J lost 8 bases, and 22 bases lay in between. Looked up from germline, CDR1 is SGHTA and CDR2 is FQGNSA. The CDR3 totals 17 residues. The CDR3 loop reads CASSLVADNRGSGTQYF. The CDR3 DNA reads TGTGCCAGCAGCTTAGTAGCGGACAATAGGGGCAGTGGTACGCAGTATTTT.

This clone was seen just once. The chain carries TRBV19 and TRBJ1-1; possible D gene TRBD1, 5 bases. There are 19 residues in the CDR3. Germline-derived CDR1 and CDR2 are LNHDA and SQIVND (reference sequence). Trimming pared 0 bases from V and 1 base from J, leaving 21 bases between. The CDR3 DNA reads TGTGCCAGTAGTATAGATTGGTACAGGTTGAGGAGTCCGAACACTGAAGCTTTCTTT. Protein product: CASSIDWYRLRSPNTEAFF.

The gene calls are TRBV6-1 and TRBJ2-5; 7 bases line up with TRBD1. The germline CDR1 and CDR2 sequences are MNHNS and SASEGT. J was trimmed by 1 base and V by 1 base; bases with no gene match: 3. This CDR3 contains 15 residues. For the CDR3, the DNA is TGTGCCAGCAGTGAAGAGGGGACAGCCCAAGAGACCCAGTACTTC. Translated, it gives CASSEEGTAQETQYF.

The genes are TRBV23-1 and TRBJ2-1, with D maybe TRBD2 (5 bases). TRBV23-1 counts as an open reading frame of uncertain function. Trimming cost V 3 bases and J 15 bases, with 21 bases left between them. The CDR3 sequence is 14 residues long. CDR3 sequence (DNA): TGCGCCAGCAGTCATGGGGAGCAGCAAGACCGTCCGTTCTTC. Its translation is CASSHGEQQDRPFF.

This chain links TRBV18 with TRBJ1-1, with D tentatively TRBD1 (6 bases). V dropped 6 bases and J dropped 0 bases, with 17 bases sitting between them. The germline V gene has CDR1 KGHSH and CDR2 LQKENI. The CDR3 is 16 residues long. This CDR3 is CASSSGVGRMNTEAFF. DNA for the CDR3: TGTGCCAGCTCTTCAGGGGTGGGTAGGATGAACACTGAAGCTTTCTTT.